This T cell receptor beta chain emerged from a study of T cell changes during pregnancy in multiple sclerosis. Repertoires were generated with immunoSEQ multiplex PCR, while TCRdb's copy carries only in-frame clones and drops some. The sample yields some 56,000 clones, 80% to 95% seen once. The CDR3 consists of 15 residues. Per germline, CDR1 SNHLY and CDR2 FYNNEI. Germline trimming cut 6 bases from V and 2 bases from J; bases unmatched to any gene: 9. This clone was recorded once. The chain uses TRBV2 and TRBJ1-1; 7 nucleotides match TRBD1. This receptor was obtained from a female donor in good health, enrolled as a control in a pregnancy study. This material consisted of peripheral blood, taken in the third trimester of pregnancy. In DNA, the CDR3 is TGTGCCAGCAGCCCCATGACAGGGCCTAACACTGAAGCTTTCTTT. The encoded protein is CASSPMTGPNTEAFF.